The 3 T cell receptor beta chains given below trace back to one sample, sequenced in a study of shared clonotypes between healthy human individuals. Naive CD8 cells, CD45RO-negative and positively selected for CCR7, excluded terminally differentiated effector memory CD45RA+ cells. Using immunoSEQ multiplex PCR, the repertoire was profiled, and TCRdb retains in-frame clones only, with some absent. The sample includes around 2,100,000 clones, roughly 95% seen only once; the top ten take under 1.5%. Material: naive CD8+ T cells sorted from blood. Receptor source: a man between 18 and 35 years old in good health.

In regard to this clone: Additional DNA sequences in this sample encode the identical CDR3. The chain couples TRBV7-8 to TRBJ2-3; D may be TRBD2 (5 bases). Germline V gene data show CDR1 as SGHVS and CDR2 as FQNEAQ. With 4 bases removed from V and 0 bases from J, the gap between germline ends came to 8 bases. This CDR3 has 14 amino acids. The CDR3 nucleotides are TGTGCCAGCAGCTCTGGACTGAGCACAGATACGCAGTATTTT. This sequence encodes CASSSGLSTDTQYF.

V is TRBV30 and J is TRBJ1-2; D remains unclear. This CDR3 has 15 residues. Germline V CDR1 and CDR2: GTSNPN, SVGIG (reference sequence). Trimming removed 4 bases from V and 5 bases from J, with 20 bases in between. CDR3 region: CAWNHLFEERYGYTF. DNA of the CDR3: TGTGCCTGGAACCACCTCTTTGAGGAAAGATATGGCTACACCTTC.

The table lists this clone with a count of one. The chain recombines TRBV28 with TRBJ2-5; the D gene could be TRBD1 or TRBD2 (5 bases each). The CDR3 spans 17 residues. From germline, CDR1 is MDHEN and CDR2 SYDVKM. V shed 5 bases and J shed 1 base, with 20 bases lying between them. The CDR3, as DNA: TGTGCCAGCAGTGGTTTATCGGGGCCCAACTCCCAAGAGACCCAGTACTTC. This sequence encodes CASSGLSGPNSQETQYF. The whole variable domain, filled in from reference TRBV28 and TRBJ2-5, reads DVKVTQSSRYLVKRTGEKVFLECVQDMDHENMFWYRQDPGLGLRLIYFSYDVKMKEKGDIPEGYSVSREKKERFSLILESASTNQTSMYLCASSGLSGPNSQETQYFGPGTRLLVL.